This T cell receptor (beta chain) was captured in a study of technical replicates of blood from a few donors. V dropped 10 bases and J dropped 4 bases, with 17 bases sitting between them. Germline assignment: CDR1 SNHLY and CDR2 FYNNEI. The CDR3 spans 14 residues. TCRdb keeps only in-frame clones here, not all; method: immunoSEQ multiplex PCR. Among about 15,000 clones, approximately 83% were seen once, and the ten largest hold 10%. This rearrangement joins TRBV2 to TRBJ1-5; D uncertain. This clonotype originated in a human donor in good health. Some clones in this sample may be carry-over from other donors' samples. The sample taken for sequencing was PBMCs. CDR3 sequence: CATSRDDWNQPQHF. The CDR3 nucleotides are TGTGCCACCTCGAGGGATGATTGGAATCAGCCCCAGCATTTT.